Listed below are T cell receptor beta chains from one sample, sequenced in a study of tumor-infiltrating lymphocytes in glioblastoma multiforme. TCRdb independently ran MiXCR on the multiplex PCR reads; one entry per CDR3 protein. This table has roughly 9,100 distinct CDR3 sequences, 65% to 75% appearing once. Source material: brain tumor tissue. The receptor set was obtained from a male donor with glioblastoma. Each CDR3 is given with its conserved first and last residue. Each record gives: D gene, CDR3 length, V gene, J gene, clone size, CDR3 protein, CDR3 DNA. A D gene is named only where the DNA matches it firmly. Size values are once, few and many counts, or a class for expanded clones, and some rows have none.

NA	13	TRBV11-2	TRBJ2-1	NA	CASSLAGSNEQFF	TGTGCCAGCAGCTTGGCAGGGAGCAATGAGCAGTTCTTC
NA	16	TRBV11-1	TRBJ2-3	NA	CDSSSFGGGVSDTQYF	TGTGACAGCAGCTCGTTTGGTGGAGGGGTCTCAGATACGCAGTATTTT
NA	14	TRBV6-5	TRBJ1-5	NA	CASSSWDIHQPQHF	TGTGCCAGCAGTTCTTGGGACATACATCAGCCCCAGCATTTT
NA	16	TRBV20-1	TRBJ1-1	NA	CSATNLPWGANTEAFF	TGCAGTGCTACCAATTTGCCATGGGGTGCGAACACTGAAGCTTTCTTT
TRBD1	16	TRBV4-1	TRBJ1-1	NA	CASSQGTGRGDTEAFF	TGCGCCAGCAGCCAAGGGACAGGACGTGGGGACACTGAAGCTTTCTTT
NA	13	TRBV6-6	TRBJ2-1	NA	CASSSSEDQEQFF	TGTGCCAGCAGTTCAAGCGAAGACCAGGAGCAGTTCTTC
NA	14	TRBV20-1	TRBJ1-1	NA	CSARAGGANTEAFF	TGCAGTGCTAGAGCGGGTGGAGCAAACACTGAAGCTTTCTTT
NA	13	TRBV11-3	TRBJ2-1	NA	CASSFTNRDEQFF	TGTGCCAGCAGCTTCACAAACAGAGATGAGCAGTTCTTC
NA	14	TRBV11-2	TRBJ1-5	NA	CASSEGGGGQPQHF	TGTGCCAGCAGCGAAGGCGGGGGGGGTCAGCCCCAGCATTTT
NA	11	TRBV11-2	TRBJ2-1	few	CASSLETTGFF	TGTGCCAGCAGCTTAGAGACCACGGGGTTCTTC
TRBD2	16	TRBV20-1	TRBJ2-1	NA	CGASRPGLSGMNEQFF	TGCGGTGCTAGTCGACCGGGACTATCTGGAATGAATGAGCAGTTCTTC
TRBD2	18	TRBV4-1	TRBJ2-7	NA	CASSQVVGLAASSYEQYF	TGCGCCAGCAGCCAAGTTGTCGGACTAGCGGCCAGCTCCTACGAGCAGTACTTC
TRBD1	14	TRBV6-1	TRBJ2-5	few	CASRGTGASETQYF	TGTGCCAGCAGGGGGACAGGGGCGTCGGAGACCCAGTACTTC
NA	12	TRBV11-2	TRBJ2-1	NA	CASSLASGAPFF	TGTGCCAGCAGCTTAGCATCAGGGGCGCCGTTCTTC
TRBD1	13	TRBV11-2	TRBJ1-6	NA	CASSPGGNSPLHF	TGTGCCAGCAGCCCAGGGGGAAATTCACCCCTCCACTTT
NA	14	TRBV29-1	TRBJ2-1	NA	CSVGGQQGPNEQFF	TGCAGCGTTGGGGGGCAGCAGGGGCCCAATGAGCAGTTCTTC
TRBD1	15	TRBV20-1	TRBJ2-5	NA	CSASPGTGHQETQYF	TGCAGTGCTAGCCCCGGGACAGGACACCAAGAGACCCAGTACTTC
TRBD1	16	TRBV24-1	TRBJ2-7	NA	CATSDTPGQGDHEPYF	TGTGCCACCAGTGATACCCCGGGACAGGGTGACCACGAGCCGTACTTC
TRBD1	15	TRBV20-1	TRBJ1-5	NA	CSARGDRHSNQPQHF	TGCAGTGCTCGAGGGGACAGGCATAGCAATCAGCCCCAACATTTT
NA	14	TRBV20-1	TRBJ2-7	NA	CSALKTVSTYEQYF	TGCAGTGCGCTAAAGACAGTGTCTACCTACGAGCAGTACTTC
NA	17	TRBV11-2	TRBJ2-5	NA	CASSFSRHRWSQETQYF	TGTGCCAGCAGCTTTTCGCGTCACAGGTGGTCGCAAGAGACCCAGTACTTC
NA	12	TRBV29-1	TRBJ2-1	few	CSVSGSYNEQFF	TGCAGCGTTTCAGGCTCCTACAATGAGCAGTTCTTC
NA	13	TRBV4-1	TRBJ1-1	NA	CASSHNMNTEAFF	TGTGCCAGCAGCCATAACATGAACACTGAAGCTTTCTTT
TRBD2	16	TRBV30	TRBJ2-1	once	CAWSVGGGSTYNEQFF	TGTGCCTGGAGTGTGGGGGGGGGGAGCACTTACAATGAGCAGTTCTTC
NA	10	TRBV2	TRBJ1-4	many	CASGNEKLFF	TGTGCCAGCGGTAATGAAAAACTGTTTTTT
TRBD1	14	TRBV12-3/TRBV12-4	TRBJ2-1	NA	CASSLRRGGDEQFF	TGTGCCAGCAGTTTACGTCGAGGGGGCGATGAGCAGTTCTTC
NA	15	TRBV20-1	TRBJ2-5	NA	CGASFGGSISGTQHF	TGCGGCGCTAGCTTTGGAGGGAGTATTAGTGGGACCCAGCACTTC
TRBD2	14	TRBV6-1	TRBJ2-3	NA	CASRDGGGTDTQYF	TGTGCCAGCAGAGACGGGGGGGGCACAGATACGCAGTATTTT
NA	14	TRBV12-5	TRBJ2-1	NA	CASGEGTEYNEQFF	TGTGCTAGTGGTGAGGGTACTGAGTACAATGAGCAGTTCTTC
TRBD1	16	TRBV30	TRBJ1-4	NA	CAWRTKQGVPDEKLFF	TGTGCATGGAGAACCAAACAGGGGGTTCCGGATGAAAAACTGTTTTTT
TRBD2	15	TRBV11-3	TRBJ2-1	NA	CASSSASGGYNEQFF	TGTGCCAGCAGCTCCGCTAGCGGGGGGTACAATGAGCAGTTCTTC
NA	14	TRBV11-2	TRBJ2-3	once	CASTISRSTDTQYF	TGTGCCAGCACCATCAGCCGTAGCACAGATACGCAGTATTTT
NA	14	TRBV11-1	TRBJ1-1	NA	CASSFPGRGTEAFF	TGTGCCAGCAGCTTCCCGGGGAGGGGCACTGAAGCTTTCTTT